These T cell receptor beta chains were read from a single sample in a study of cytomegalovirus exposure and HLA in healthy donors. Here immunoSEQ multiplex PCR was the method, and the copy in TCRdb shows in-frame clones only, minus some. The data show some 200,000 clones, 75% to 85% seen once. The material sequenced was PBMCs. These receptors were collected from a boy aged 5-17 years in good health and CMV-seronegative. Both conserved end residues are part of each CDR3. Each record gives: J gene, D gene, V gene, clone size, CDR3 protein, CDR3 DNA. D genes are given only for firm matches. Clone size, where shown, is once, few, many, or a class for clones that have expanded.

J gene: TRBJ1-1; D gene: .; V gene: TRBV21-1; clone size: .; CDR3 protein: CASSQLAEGATEAFF; CDR3 DNA: TGTGCCAGCAGCCAATTAGCGGAAGGAGCAACTGAAGCTTTCTTT
J gene: TRBJ1-2; D gene: .; V gene: TRBV7-2; clone size: .; CDR3 protein: CASSLNLRGFYGYTF; CDR3 DNA: TGTGCCAGCAGCTTAAATTTACGGGGGTTCTATGGCTACACCTTC
J gene: TRBJ2-1; D gene: TRBD1; V gene: TRBV15; clone size: .; CDR3 protein: CATSKLDRGIHNEQFF; CDR3 DNA: TGTGCCACCAGCAAATTGGACAGGGGGATCCACAATGAGCAGTTCTTC
J gene: TRBJ2-5; D gene: .; V gene: TRBV9; clone size: .; CDR3 protein: CASSVAGGGPETQYF; CDR3 DNA: TGTGCCAGCAGCGTAGCTGGGGGAGGCCCAGAGACCCAGTACTTC
J gene: TRBJ1-1; D gene: .; V gene: TRBV11-3; clone size: .; CDR3 protein: CASSLSGGAEAFF; CDR3 DNA: TGTGCCAGCAGCCTCTCCGGAGGCGCTGAAGCTTTCTTT
J gene: TRBJ1-5; D gene: .; V gene: TRBV11-2; clone size: .; CDR3 protein: CASSLSGETNQPQHF; CDR3 DNA: TGTGCCAGCAGCTTATCTGGGGAGACCAATCAGCCCCAGCATTTT
J gene: TRBJ1-1; D gene: .; V gene: TRBV11-1; clone size: .; CDR3 protein: CASSLDRHRAEDTEAFF; CDR3 DNA: TGTGCCAGCAGCTTAGATCGGCACAGGGCGGAGGACACTGAAGCTTTCTTT
J gene: TRBJ1-2; D gene: .; V gene: TRBV11-1; clone size: .; CDR3 protein: CASSSLIGPGEGYTF; CDR3 DNA: TGTGCCAGCAGTTCGCTGATAGGGCCAGGGGAAGGCTACACCTTC
J gene: TRBJ1-5; D gene: .; V gene: TRBV27; clone size: once; CDR3 protein: CASSLAAQGQPQHF; CDR3 DNA: TGTGCCAGCAGTTTGGCAGCTCAGGGGCAGCCCCAGCATTTT
J gene: TRBJ1-2; D gene: TRBD1; V gene: TRBV6-6; clone size: few; CDR3 protein: CASSSGTGVTNYGYTF; CDR3 DNA: TGTGCCAGCAGCTCCGGGACAGGGGTCACTAACTATGGCTACACCTTC
J gene: TRBJ1-5; D gene: TRBD1; V gene: TRBV6-1; clone size: .; CDR3 protein: CASSRGPDQPQHF; CDR3 DNA: TGTGCCAGCAGCAGGGGGCCGGATCAGCCCCAGCATTTT
J gene: TRBJ2-7; D gene: TRBD1; V gene: TRBV13; clone size: .; CDR3 protein: CASSSRGQASYEQYF; CDR3 DNA: TGTGCCAGCAGCTCCAGGGGACAGGCGTCCTACGAGCAGTACTTC
J gene: TRBJ2-2; D gene: TRBD2; V gene: TRBV9; clone size: .; CDR3 protein: CASSEMRLGGSSSGELFF; CDR3 DNA: TGTGCCAGCAGCGAAATGCGGTTGGGCGGGAGTAGCTCCGGGGAGCTGTTTTTT
J gene: TRBJ2-3; D gene: TRBD2; V gene: TRBV30; clone size: .; CDR3 protein: CAWTSGRSTDTQYF; CDR3 DNA: TGTGCCTGGACTAGCGGGAGGAGCACAGATACGCAGTATTTT
J gene: TRBJ1-2; D gene: .; V gene: TRBV7-9; clone size: .; CDR3 protein: CASSAGRDYGYTF; CDR3 DNA: TGTGCCAGCAGTGCGGGGAGGGACTATGGCTACACCTTC
J gene: TRBJ1-1; D gene: .; V gene: TRBV5-1; clone size: .; CDR3 protein: CASSHTGPGTEAFF; CDR3 DNA: TGCGCCAGCAGCCATACGGGCCCGGGAACTGAAGCTTTCTTT
J gene: TRBJ2-1; D gene: .; V gene: TRBV7-9; clone size: .; CDR3 protein: CSSSLPWDFGFF; CDR3 DNA: TGTTCCAGCAGCCTCCCATGGGACTTCGGGTTCTTC
J gene: TRBJ2-7; D gene: TRBD2; V gene: TRBV14; clone size: .; CDR3 protein: CASSHLNLAGGGYEQYF; CDR3 DNA: TGTGCCAGCAGCCACCTAAATCTAGCGGGAGGAGGGTACGAGCAGTACTTC
J gene: TRBJ1-2; D gene: .; V gene: TRBV6-6; clone size: .; CDR3 protein: CASSGEYYGYTF; CDR3 DNA: TGTGCCAGCAGTGGGGAGTACTATGGCTACACCTTC
J gene: TRBJ2-7; D gene: TRBD1; V gene: TRBV7-8; clone size: .; CDR3 protein: CASSSPTGTELYEQYF; CDR3 DNA: TGTGCCAGCAGCTCCCCCACCGGGACAGAACTCTACGAGCAGTACTTC
J gene: TRBJ2-1; D gene: .; V gene: TRBV11-3; clone size: .; CDR3 protein: CASSLGGRASYNEQFF; CDR3 DNA: TGTGCCAGCAGCTTGGGAGGACGGGCCTCCTACAATGAGCAGTTCTTC
J gene: TRBJ2-1; D gene: TRBD2; V gene: TRBV10-3; clone size: .; CDR3 protein: CAISESTSGLDEQFF; CDR3 DNA: TGTGCCATCAGTGAGTCGACTAGCGGATTAGATGAGCAGTTCTTC
J gene: TRBJ2-7; D gene: .; V gene: TRBV7-9; clone size: .; CDR3 protein: CASSQAGGGGYEQYF; CDR3 DNA: TGTGCCAGCAGCCAGGCCGGGGGCGGGGGCTACGAGCAGTACTTC
J gene: TRBJ1-2; D gene: .; V gene: TRBV6-1; clone size: .; CDR3 protein: CASSEHRRDYGYTF; CDR3 DNA: TGTGCCAGCAGTGAACATCGGCGGGACTATGGCTACACCTTC
J gene: TRBJ1-3; D gene: .; V gene: TRBV7-2; clone size: .; CDR3 protein: CASSPGAGIYSGNTIYF; CDR3 DNA: TGTGCCAGCAGCCCCGGCGCAGGGATCTACTCTGGAAACACCATATATTTT
J gene: TRBJ2-7; D gene: .; V gene: TRBV5-1; clone size: few; CDR3 protein: CASSPAGSSYEQYF; CDR3 DNA: TGCGCCAGCTCCCCCGCGGGGTCCTCCTACGAGCAGTACTTC
J gene: TRBJ1-4; D gene: TRBD1; V gene: TRBV5-1; clone size: .; CDR3 protein: CASSLTGGSEKLFF; CDR3 DNA: TGCGCCAGCAGCTTGACAGGGGGAAGTGAAAAACTGTTTTTT
J gene: TRBJ2-5; D gene: TRBD2; V gene: TRBV7-9; clone size: .; CDR3 protein: CASSVPTMGGRAEETQYF; CDR3 DNA: TGTGCCAGCAGCGTACCTACAATGGGCGGGAGGGCCGAAGAGACCCAGTACTTC
J gene: TRBJ2-1; D gene: TRBD2; V gene: TRBV6-4; clone size: .; CDR3 protein: CASSRESSGGASEQFF; CDR3 DNA: TGTGCCAGCAGCCGCGAATCTAGCGGGGGGGCCAGTGAGCAGTTCTTC
J gene: TRBJ2-7; D gene: .; V gene: TRBV27; clone size: .; CDR3 protein: CASSLLRDISGVSYEQYF; CDR3 DNA: TGTGCCAGCAGTCTCCTCCGGGACATTAGTGGAGTCTCCTACGAGCAGTACTTC
J gene: TRBJ1-1; D gene: .; V gene: TRBV4-2; clone size: once; CDR3 protein: CASSSGRNTEAFF; CDR3 DNA: TGTGCCAGCAGCTCAGGAAGGAACACTGAAGCTTTCTTT
J gene: TRBJ2-5; D gene: .; V gene: TRBV21-1; clone size: .; CDR3 protein: CASSTGQIYQETQYF; CDR3 DNA: TGTGCCAGCAGCACAGGACAGATTTATCAAGAGACCCAGTACTTC
J gene: TRBJ1-1; D gene: TRBD1; V gene: TRBV5-5; clone size: .; CDR3 protein: CASSWGTGGAGTEAFF; CDR3 DNA: TGTGCCAGCAGCTGGGGTACAGGGGGCGCCGGGACTGAAGCTTTCTTT
J gene: TRBJ1-2; D gene: .; V gene: TRBV19; clone size: .; CDR3 protein: CASSISDRPHYGYTF; CDR3 DNA: TGTGCCAGTAGTATTTCGGACAGACCTCACTATGGCTACACCTTC
J gene: TRBJ1-2; D gene: TRBD1; V gene: TRBV6-5; clone size: once; CDR3 protein: CASSSDRVDGYTF; CDR3 DNA: TGTGCCAGCAGTTCGGACAGGGTGGATGGCTACACCTTC
J gene: TRBJ1-1; D gene: .; V gene: TRBV13; clone size: .; CDR3 protein: CASSLSNTEAFF; CDR3 DNA: TGTGCCAGCAGCTTATCTAACACTGAAGCTTTCTTT
J gene: TRBJ2-1; D gene: .; V gene: TRBV11-3; clone size: .; CDR3 protein: CASSLEGGDWVYNEQFF; CDR3 DNA: TGTGCCAGCAGCTTAGAGGGGGGTGACTGGGTCTACAATGAGCAGTTCTTC
J gene: TRBJ2-1; D gene: .; V gene: TRBV7-2; clone size: .; CDR3 protein: CASSLEPSRNEQFF; CDR3 DNA: TGTGCCAGCAGCTTAGAACCTAGTAGGAATGAGCAGTTCTTC
J gene: TRBJ2-2; D gene: TRBD2; V gene: TRBV12-5; clone size: .; CDR3 protein: CASGSSPGLAGGDTGELFF; CDR3 DNA: TGTGCTAGTGGTTCCTCCCCGGGACTAGCGGGAGGGGACACCGGGGAGCTGTTTTTT
J gene: TRBJ1-2; D gene: .; V gene: TRBV6-5; clone size: .; CDR3 protein: CASSFTGFNGYTF; CDR3 DNA: TGTGCCAGCAGTTTTACAGGGTTCAATGGCTACACCTTC
J gene: TRBJ1-4; D gene: TRBD1; V gene: TRBV11-3; clone size: few; CDR3 protein: CASSLTGGYEKLFF; CDR3 DNA: TGTGCCAGCAGCTTGACAGGGGGGTATGAAAAACTGTTTTTT
J gene: TRBJ1-2; D gene: TRBD1; V gene: TRBV5-6; clone size: .; CDR3 protein: CASYPLLGQLNYGYTF; CDR3 DNA: TGTGCCAGCTACCCCCTTCTGGGACAGCTTAACTATGGCTACACCTTC
J gene: TRBJ2-1; D gene: .; V gene: TRBV9; clone size: .; CDR3 protein: CASSVGSGGSYNEQFF; CDR3 DNA: TGTGCCAGCAGCGTAGGCTCCGGGGGATCATACAATGAGCAGTTCTTC
J gene: TRBJ2-1; D gene: TRBD1; V gene: TRBV5-1; clone size: .; CDR3 protein: CASSLNLGTGYNEQFF; CDR3 DNA: TGCGCCAGCAGCTTGAATTTGGGGACAGGATACAATGAGCAGTTCTTC
J gene: TRBJ1-5; D gene: .; V gene: TRBV10-3; clone size: .; CDR3 protein: CAISESRENQPQHF; CDR3 DNA: TGTGCCATCAGTGAGTCTCGAGAAAATCAGCCCCAGCATTTT
J gene: TRBJ2-7; D gene: .; V gene: TRBV6-5; clone size: .; CDR3 protein: CASSYVSGSYEQYF; CDR3 DNA: TGTGCCAGCAGTTACGTTTCGGGATCCTACGAGCAGTACTTC
J gene: TRBJ2-3; D gene: TRBD1; V gene: TRBV13; clone size: few; CDR3 protein: CASSLGTGGRVDTQYF; CDR3 DNA: TGTGCCAGCAGCTTAGGGACAGGGGGGAGAGTCGATACGCAGTATTTT
J gene: TRBJ2-7; D gene: .; V gene: TRBV27; clone size: .; CDR3 protein: CASAVKGIIYEQYF; CDR3 DNA: TGTGCCTCAGCAGTTAAGGGGATCATCTACGAGCAGTACTTC
J gene: TRBJ1-3; D gene: .; V gene: TRBV6-5; clone size: .; CDR3 protein: CASSYSPGNPGNTIYF; CDR3 DNA: TGTGCCAGCAGTTACTCCCCAGGGAATCCTGGAAACACCATATATTTT
J gene: TRBJ2-2; D gene: .; V gene: TRBV5-5; clone size: .; CDR3 protein: CASSLRRAGSNTGELFF; CDR3 DNA: TGTGCCAGCAGCTTGAGGAGGGCAGGGTCGAACACCGGGGAGCTGTTTTTT
J gene: TRBJ1-1; D gene: .; V gene: TRBV29-1; clone size: few; CDR3 protein: CSGAGEVGEAFF; CDR3 DNA: TGCAGCGGCGCAGGGGAAGTCGGTGAAGCTTTCTTT
J gene: TRBJ1-1; D gene: TRBD1; V gene: TRBV7-9; clone size: .; CDR3 protein: CASSSPPHRGRYTEAFF; CDR3 DNA: TGTGCCAGCAGCTCGCCTCCCCACAGGGGGCGGTACACTGAAGCTTTCTTT
J gene: TRBJ1-2; D gene: .; V gene: TRBV13; clone size: .; CDR3 protein: CASSLEQGYTF; CDR3 DNA: TGTGCCAGCAGCTTAGAACAAGGCTACACCTTC
J gene: TRBJ2-5; D gene: .; V gene: TRBV15; clone size: few; CDR3 protein: CATASAGNEETQYF; CDR3 DNA: TGTGCCACCGCGTCGGCAGGGAATGAAGAGACCCAGTACTTC
J gene: TRBJ1-6; D gene: TRBD1; V gene: TRBV9; clone size: .; CDR3 protein: CASSAGGAYNSPLHF; CDR3 DNA: TGTGCCAGCAGCGCAGGGGGAGCCTATAATTCACCCCTCCACTTT
J gene: TRBJ1-2; D gene: .; V gene: TRBV25-1; clone size: .; CDR3 protein: CASSAVGVGGYTF; CDR3 DNA: TGTGCCAGCAGTGCAGTAGGGGTTGGAGGCTACACCTTC
J gene: TRBJ2-7; D gene: TRBD1; V gene: TRBV5-6; clone size: .; CDR3 protein: CASSWGQGAYEQYF; CDR3 DNA: TGTGCCAGCAGCTGGGGACAGGGGGCCTACGAGCAGTACTTC
J gene: TRBJ2-1; D gene: .; V gene: TRBV9; clone size: .; CDR3 protein: CASSVEGDNLYNEQFF; CDR3 DNA: TGTGCCAGCAGCGTAGAGGGAGATAACCTATACAATGAGCAGTTCTTC
J gene: TRBJ2-5; D gene: .; V gene: TRBV6-5; clone size: .; CDR3 protein: CASSYQQGLLETQYF; CDR3 DNA: TGTGCCAGCAGTTATCAGCAGGGATTATTGGAGACCCAGTACTTC
J gene: TRBJ1-1; D gene: .; V gene: TRBV6-5; clone size: .; CDR3 protein: CASSYRTTSEAFF; CDR3 DNA: TGTGCCAGCAGTTACCGGACAACCAGTGAAGCTTTCTTT